Listed here are 29 T cell receptor beta chains from one sample, sequenced in a study of read filtering for tumor transcriptome and immune sequencing. This library used roughly 400 ng RNA and molecular barcoded adaptors spanning alpha/delta and beta/gamma chains. In TCRdb, the reads were re-called with MiXCR into one record per CDR3 protein. The sample carries around 29,000 distinct CDR3 sequences, 13% to 15% recorded once. Sequencing used a population of CD138-negative cells sorted from bone marrow. Every receptor here comes from a donor at least 40 years old with multiple myeloma.

Concerning this clonotype: Sequence at one end of the junction differs from germline and may be a read error. This chain links TRBV4-2 with TRBJ2-2; D tentatively fits TRBD1 or TRBD2 (5 bases each). CDR3 length equals 17 residues. In germline, CDR1 is LGHNA, CDR2 YNFKEQ. Here the CDR3 DNA reads TGTGCCAGCAGCCAGGATTTGACAGATACGAACACCGGGGAGCTGTCTTTT. Protein product: CASSQDLTDTNTGELSF.

This clonotype appeared many times. The V and J genes are TRBV27 and TRBJ1-6; D remains unclear. Germline lookup yields CDR1 MNHEY and CDR2 SMNVEV (reference sequence). The CDR3 totals 15 residues. Trimming took off 3 bases at V and 5 bases at J, with 11 bases between the two ends. This chain's CDR3 is CASSFMSGNNSPLHF. CDR3 coding DNA: TGTGCCAGCAGTTTCATGTCAGGAAATAATTCACCCCTCCACTTT.

This clonotype was seen many times. V usage is TRBV24-1 and J usage is TRBJ2-1; the D gene is possibly TRBD1 (6 bases). The V gene's germline CDR1 is KGHDR and CDR2 SFDVKD. This CDR3 is built from 18 residues. V was trimmed by 3 bases and J by 2 bases, leaving 19 bases between them. The CDR3 nucleotides read TGTGCCACCAGTGATACGCCCAGGGGAGAGGGGCCCTACAATGAGCAGTTCTTC. It is translated as CATSDTPRGEGPYNEQFF.

On this clonotype itself: This clone may be a read error of a much larger clone one base away. The chain has TRBV5-1 and TRBJ2-5, with no clear D. Germline V gene data show CDR1 as SGHRS and CDR2 as YFSETQ. V was cut by 0 bases and J by 1 base, with 13 bases left in between. This CDR3 region has 16 residues. The CDR3 region has the DNA TGCGCCAGCAGCTTGGGCTGGGGTCTGACCCAAGAGACCCAGTACTTC. Its protein is CASSLGWGLTQETQYF.

This clonotype was seen repeatedly, ten times or more. The rearrangement links TRBV9 to TRBJ2-1; weak D call: TRBD1 (8 bases). Germline lookup yields CDR1 SGDLS and CDR2 YYNGEE. Trimming stripped 4 bases from V and 9 bases from J, with 17 bases between. The CDR3 has 14 amino acids. CDR3 nucleotide sequence: TGTGCCAGCAGCAACGACAGGGGAGGGGGTGAGCAGTTCTTC. Residues: CASSNDRGGGEQFF.

The chain is built from TRBV4-2 and TRBJ2-5; a weak D match, TRBD1 (5 bases). V lost 0 bases to trimming and J lost 3 bases, with 14 bases between them. The CDR3 sequence is 16 residues long. Germline CDR1 reads LGHNA; CDR2 reads YNFKEQ. As DNA, the CDR3 is TGTGCCAGCAGCCAAGATCTAACAACAGGAAAAGAGACCCAGTACTTC. Its translation: CASSQDLTTGKETQYF.

In regard to this clonotype: This likely reflects a read error, since a far larger clone is one base away. The J gene is TRBJ2-1, the V gene TRBV11-3, with D unclear. CDR3 length equals 14 residues. The V and J ends lost 1 base and 0 bases respectively, with 4 bases between them. Germline V gene sequence: CDR1 SGHNT, CDR2 YENEEA. The CDR3 nucleotides are TGTGCCAGCAGCTTAGGGGGCTCCTACAATGAGCAGTTCTTC. Translation: CASSLGGSYNEQFF. Combining the CDR3 with reference TRBV11-3 and TRBJ2-1 gives the whole variable domain EAGVVQSPRYKIIEKKQPVAFWCNPISGHNTLYWYLQNLGQGPELLIRYENEEAVDDSQLPKDRFSAERLKGVDSTLKIQPAELGDSAVYLCASSLGGSYNEQFFGPGTRLTVL.

This clonotype was seen repeatedly, ten times or more. This sequence joins TRBV28 and TRBJ2-5; 7 bases are a match to TRBD1. This CDR3 has 13 residues. The germline CDR1 and CDR2 sequences are MDHEN and SYDVKM. The V gene end was trimmed by 6 bases and the J gene end by 1 base; junction bases not matched to a gene: 2. The CDR3 region is CASRPGGQETQYF. In nucleotides, the CDR3 is TGTGCCAGCAGACCAGGGGGCCAAGAGACCCAGTACTTC.

The sample holds many counts of this clonotype. The chain links TRBV12-5 to TRBJ2-7, with 8 bases matching TRBD1. In germline, CDR1 is LGHNT, CDR2 FRNRAP. J lost 8 bases, V lost 6 bases, and 12 bases had no gene match. The CDR3 loop spans 14 amino acids. The CDR3 loop reads CASGQDRDRDQQYF. CDR3 sequence (DNA): TGTGCTAGTGGACAGGACAGGGATAGGGACCAGCAGTACTTC.

This clonotype showed up many times. A read error may account for a junction end that differs from germline. The chain combines TRBV5-1 with TRBJ2-5; D may be TRBD2 (6 bases). This CDR3 comprises 15 residues. Per the germline V gene, CDR1 is SGHRS and CDR2 is YFSETQ. Here the CDR3 reads CASSLAGATGETRYF. The CDR3 region has the DNA TGCGCCAGCAGCTTGGCGGGAGCCACCGGAGAGACCCGGTACTTC.

This clonotype has more than one count but fewer than ten. The chain couples TRBV2 to TRBJ2-1; 7 bases align to TRBD2. Germline CDR1 SNHLY, CDR2 FYNNEI. The CDR3 contains 12 residues. The trim removed 10 bases at V and 9 bases at J, leaving 9 bases unmatched. The CDR3 sequence: CATRDYPAEQFF. The CDR3 coding sequence is TGTGCCACACGGGACTACCCTGCTGAGCAGTTCTTC.

This clonotype has more than one count but fewer than ten. With a much larger clone just one base away, this may be a read error. The V gene is TRBV5-1, the J gene TRBJ1-1; the match to TRBD1 covers 9 bases. Germline trimming cut 4 bases from V and 7 bases from J; bases unmatched to any gene: 5. Per the germline V gene, CDR1 is SGHRS and CDR2 is YFSETQ. This CDR3 has 13 residues. The CDR3 loop reads CASSIGQGNEAFF. Here the CDR3 DNA reads TGCGCCAGCAGCATAGGACAGGGGAATGAAGCTTTCTTT.

Concerning this clonotype: A read error may be the cause here, since a much bigger clone is one base away. The rearrangement joins TRBV3-1 to TRBJ2-7, with unresolved D. CDR3 length: 12 amino acids. The germline V gene has CDR1 LGHDT and CDR2 YNNKEL (reference sequence). CDR3 amino acids: CASSQVPYEQCF. As DNA, the CDR3 is TGTGCCAGCAGCCAAGTACCCTACGAGCAGTGCTTC.

This clonotype was seen repeatedly, ten times or more. The chain carries TRBV29-1 and TRBJ2-1, with D possibly TRBD1 on 7 matching bases. The CDR3 has 14 amino acids. Germline V gene data show CDR1 as SQVTM and CDR2 as ANQGSEA. V was shortened by 7 bases and J by 7 bases, with 20 bases between the two germline ends. CDR3: CSARGWRGHNEQFF. CDR3 coding DNA: TGCAGCGCCAGGGGCTGGAGGGGGCATAATGAGCAGTTCTTC.

This clonotype was detected ten times or more. The CDR3 reads CASSQGRTGGLHEQFF. In DNA, the CDR3 is TGTGCCAGCAGCCAAGGTAGAACGGGAGGGCTTCATGAGCAGTTCTTC. J is TRBJ2-1 and V is TRBV3-1; 8 bases fit TRBD2. Germline V CDR1 and CDR2: LGHDT, YNNKEL (reference sequence). The J segment lost 8 bases and the V segment lost 1 base, leaving 10 bases of the junction unmatched. CDR3 length equals 16 residues.

J is TRBJ2-1 and V is TRBV11-1; 12 positions match TRBD1. Losses at the gene ends were 3 bases for V and 6 bases for J; bases not matched to a gene: 12. The CDR3 has 18 residues. Germline V gene lookup returns CDR1 SGHAT and CDR2 FQDESV (reference sequence). CDR3 bases: TGTGCCAGCAGCTTTTGGGACAGGGGGCCCCAGAATCCCAATGAGCAGTTCTTC. This gives the protein CASSFWDRGPQNPNEQFF.

The rearrangement uses TRBV6-5 and TRBJ2-2; D gene unclear. V dropped 0 bases and J dropped 3 bases, with 8 bases sitting between them. Germline loops: CDR1 MNHEY, CDR2 SVGAGI. CDR3 size: 15 residues. The CDR3 sequence: CASSYSGSYTGELFF. CDR3 nucleotides: TGTGCCAGCAGTTACTCGGGGTCCTACACCGGGGAGCTGTTTTTT.

This clonotype came up many times. The chain joins TRBV7-9 to TRBJ2-7; the match to TRBD1 covers 7 bases. V gave up 2 bases and J gave up 2 bases; unmatched junction bases: 6. Germline CDR1 is SEHNR and CDR2 is FQNEAQ (reference sequence). This CDR3 contains 15 residues. CDR3 coding DNA: TGTGCCAGCAGCTTACCCCAGGGGGTAACCTACGAGCAGTACTTC. Amino acids: CASSLPQGVTYEQYF. Complete variable domain (other parts from reference TRBV7-9 and TRBJ2-7): DTGVSQNPRHKITKRGQNVTFRCDPISEHNRLYWYRQTLGQGPEFLTYFQNEAQLEKSRLLSDRFSAERPKGSFSTLEIQRTEQGDSAMYLCASSLPQGVTYEQYFGPGTRLTVT.

This clonotype appeared many times. V gene TRBV5-1 combines with J gene TRBJ2-1; tentatively, D is TRBD2 (5 bases). V was shortened by 5 bases and J by 5 bases, with 20 bases between the two germline ends. The CDR3 covers 16 residues. Germline CDR1 SGHRS, CDR2 YFSETQ. Here the CDR3 DNA reads TGCGCCAGCAGTCGTAGAGGGAGCCTTCCGAACAATGAGCAGTTCTTC. The encoded protein is CASSRRGSLPNNEQFF. The complete variable domain, with remaining parts taken from reference TRBV5-1 and TRBJ2-1, reads KAGVTQTPRYLIKTRGQQVTLSCSPISGHRSVSWYQQTPGQGLQFLFEYFSETQRNKGNFPGRFSGRQFSNSRSEMNVSTLELGDSALYLCASSRRGSLPNNEQFFGPGTRLTVL.

This clonotype showed up many times. This chain links TRBV13 with TRBJ2-7; D may be TRBD1 (6 bases). V lost 4 bases to trimming and J lost 0 bases, with 13 bases between them. The V gene's germline CDR1 is PRHDT and CDR2 FYEKMQ (reference sequence). The CDR3 loop spans 15 amino acids. The CDR3 sequence is CASSSKRTASYEQYF. CDR3 coding DNA: TGTGCCAGCAGCTCCAAGCGGACAGCCTCCTACGAGCAGTACTTC.

This clonotype was observed at least ten times. V is TRBV2 and J is TRBJ2-3; no clear D. This CDR3 spans 15 amino acids. Germline values: CDR1 SNHLY, CDR2 FYNNEI. The ends were cut back, 7 bases at V and 4 bases at J, with 18 bases in the middle. The CDR3 loop reads CASTQEGSVSDTQYF. In DNA form, the CDR3 reads TGTGCCAGCACCCAAGAAGGATCCGTCTCAGATACGCAGTATTTT.

This clonotype was counted ten times or more. The chain has TRBV7-9 and TRBJ1-4, with 7 nucleotides matching TRBD1. In germline, CDR1 is SEHNR, CDR2 FQNEAQ (reference sequence). The CDR3 consists of 13 residues. V lost 6 bases, J lost 8 bases, and 6 bases stayed unmatched. CDR3 DNA: TGTGCCAGCAGACTGGGACAGACCGAAAAACTGTTTTTT. Its translation: CASRLGQTEKLFF. Full variable domain (rest looked up from reference TRBV7-9 and TRBJ1-4): DTGVSQNPRHKITKRGQNVTFRCDPISEHNRLYWYRQTLGQGPEFLTYFQNEAQLEKSRLLSDRFSAERPKGSFSTLEIQRTEQGDSAMYLCASRLGQTEKLFFGSGTQLSVL.

In its sample, this clonotype was seen many times. The gene calls are TRBV20-1 and TRBJ2-7; 8 bases are a match to TRBD1. The CDR3 covers 13 residues. CDR1 DFQATT and CDR2 SNEGSKA come from the germline V gene (reference sequence). Losses at the gene ends were 6 bases for V and 6 bases for J; bases not matched to a gene: 10. The DNA for the CDR3 is TGCAGTGCCCCCAAGCAGGGGGCCGTCGAGCAGTACTTC. It codes for CSAPKQGAVEQYF.

This clonotype was counted many times. The V gene is TRBV29-1, the J gene TRBJ2-7, with 13 positions matching TRBD2. CDR1 and CDR2 from the germline V gene are SQVTM and ANQGSEA. The CDR3 extends over 14 amino acids. With V trimmed by 7 bases and J by 4 bases, 7 bases remained unmatched. CDR3 in amino acids: CSALGTSGIYEQYF. As DNA, the CDR3 is TGCAGCGCTCTAGGGACTAGCGGGATTTACGAGCAGTACTTC.

Remarks on this clonotype: An end of the junction does not agree with germline; a read error may underlie this. The V and J genes are TRBV4-1 and TRBJ1-4; D might be TRBD1 (5 bases). The V gene's germline CDR1 is MGHRA and CDR2 YSYEKL. The CDR3 totals 15 residues. The CDR3 region has the DNA TGCGCCAGCAGCCAAGAACTGGGGACTAATGAAAAACTGGTTTTT. This sequence encodes CASSQELGTNEKLVF.

This clonotype is classed as medium-sized (0.01 to 0.1%). The chain links TRBV29-1 to TRBJ2-2, with D possibly matching TRBD2 (5 bases). Trimming took off 6 bases at V and 3 bases at J, with 11 bases between the two ends. CDR1 and CDR2 (germline): SQVTM, ANQGSEA. This CDR3 has 13 residues. CDR3 residues: CSVRSGYTGELFF. In DNA form, the CDR3 reads TGCAGCGTCCGATCGGGGTACACCGGGGAGCTGTTTTTT.

The V gene is TRBV11-2, the J gene TRBJ2-2, with D possibly being TRBD1 (6 bases). Germline V lookup: CDR1 SGHAT, CDR2 FQNNGV. CDR3 length: 16 residues. V was shortened by 5 bases and J by 0 bases, with 13 bases between the two germline ends. For the CDR3, the DNA is TGTGCCAGCAGCCCGGGACAAAAGGCGAACACCGGGGAGCTGTTTTTT. Protein: CASSPGQKANTGELFF.

There are many counts of this clonotype. CDR3 bases: TGTGCCAGCAGCCCTAGACTAGCCATCGTAAATGAGCAGTTCTTC. This sequence encodes CASSPRLAIVNEQFF. The chain recombines TRBV9 with TRBJ2-1, with 7 bases that match TRBD2. Germline CDR1 is SGDLS and CDR2 is YYNGEE. The V segment lost 4 bases and the J segment 7 bases; nucleotides outside the gene matches: 11. The CDR3 has 15 amino acids.

This clonotype was seen repeatedly, ten times or more. The chain has TRBV4-1 and TRBJ2-1; 10 nucleotides match TRBD2. The CDR3 length is 19 residues. The germline gives CDR1 MGHRA, CDR2 YSYEKL. The ends lost 1 base at V and 6 bases at J; junction bases unmatched: 15. The CDR3 coding sequence is TGCGCCAGCAGCCAAGTCTTGGGAAAGCGGGAGGGCCGCAGCAATGAGCAGTTCTTC. Translated, it gives CASSQVLGKREGRSNEQFF.